This T cell receptor (beta chain) was observed in a study of cytomegalovirus exposure and HLA in healthy donors. The ends lost 4 bases at V and 2 bases at J; junction bases unmatched: 9. Germline V gives CDR1 SEHNR, CDR2 FQNEAQ (reference sequence). CDR3 size: 17 residues. This clone was counted between two and nine times. This table comes from immunoSEQ multiplex PCR, and its TCRdb copy is limited to in-frame clones, with some not included. The sample lists approximately 270,000 clones, about 88% occurring once. The TCR originated in a man aged 18 to 35 in good health and CMV-seropositive. V gene TRBV7-9 combines with J gene TRBJ2-3, with TRBD2 matching 10 bases. The sequenced sample was PBMCs. The CDR3 coding sequence is TGTGCCAGCAGCTCAGTGGAAACTAGCGGGGCCACAGATACGCAGTATTTT. Translated: CASSSVETSGATDTQYF. Filled out from reference TRBV7-9 and TRBJ2-3, the complete variable domain reads DTGVSQNPRHKITKRGQNVTFRCDPISEHNRLYWYRQTLGQGPEFLTYFQNEAQLEKSRLLSDRFSAERPKGSFSTLEIQRTEQGDSAMYLCASSSVETSGATDTQYFGPGTRLTVL.